This T cell receptor (beta chain) was documented in a study of T cell repertoires in cytomegalovirus infection. About the research overall: It can be stated that public TCR beta signatures indicated CMV infection as well as a matching HLA type. Overall study results and limits: Dominating the ex vivo response were HLA-C-restricted CMV-specific TCR beta clonotypes. Based on cumulative public TCR beta family frequency, carriers of CMV plus the relevant HLA were identified.

CDR1 SNHLY and CDR2 FYNNEI come from the germline V gene. V lost 6 bases to trimming and J lost 4 bases; unmatched junction nucleotides: 9. This CDR3 spans 16 amino acids. One entry per CDR3 protein, called by TCRdb with MiXCR from the reads. Here the sample spans about 310,000 distinct CDR3 sequences, roughly a sixth being singletons. In regard to this clonotype: Its specificity is unknown.

This clonotype was sampled from a human donor in good health (CMV status not recorded). Some clones in this sample may be carry-over from other donors' samples. The V call is TRBV2, the J call TRBJ1-2; 12 nucleotides line up with TRBD1. Input material: PBMCs. This CDR3 reads CASSATGTGGGYGYTF. The CDR3 DNA reads as TGTGCCAGCAGCGCGACCGGGACAGGGGGCGGCTATGGCTACACCTTC.